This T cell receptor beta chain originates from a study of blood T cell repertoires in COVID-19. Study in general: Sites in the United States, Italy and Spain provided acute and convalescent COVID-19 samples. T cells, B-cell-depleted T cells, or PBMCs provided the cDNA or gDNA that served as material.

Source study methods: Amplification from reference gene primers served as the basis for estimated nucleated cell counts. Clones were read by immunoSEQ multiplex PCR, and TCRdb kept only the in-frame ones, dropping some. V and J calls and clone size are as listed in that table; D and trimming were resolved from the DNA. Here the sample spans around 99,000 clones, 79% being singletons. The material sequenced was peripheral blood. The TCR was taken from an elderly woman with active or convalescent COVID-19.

The CDR3 is CASSTGVGNEQFF. DNA for the CDR3: TGTGCCAGCAGCACCGGGGTGGGGAATGAGCAGTTCTTC. The chain is built from TRBV11-3 and TRBJ2-1, with D perhaps matching TRBD2 (5 bases). Germline-derived CDR1 and CDR2 are SGHNT and YENEEA. This CDR3 comprises 13 residues. Trimming left V 5 bases short and J 7 bases short, with 12 bases between.